This T cell receptor (beta chain) was observed in a study of shared clonotypes between healthy human individuals. Trimming cost V 3 bases and J 0 bases, with 9 bases left between them. The CDR3 totals 14 residues. Germline CDR1 is SGHKS and CDR2 is YYEKEE (reference sequence). Sequencing used immunoSEQ multiplex PCR; TCRdb keeps in-frame clones, though not all of them. The sample lists 850,000 to 1,200,000 clones, around 74% occurring once. This clone was recorded a few times. The sequence was obtained from a man between 18 and 35 years old in good health. The sequencing sample was made of memory CD4+ T cells sorted from blood. Specified subset: CD45RA-negative fraction. This sequence joins TRBV5-5 and TRBJ2-5; a weak D match, TRBD1 (5 bases). CDR3 residues: CASSSGHNQETQYF. CDR3 nucleotides: TGTGCCAGCAGCTCTGGACATAACCAAGAGACCCAGTACTTC.